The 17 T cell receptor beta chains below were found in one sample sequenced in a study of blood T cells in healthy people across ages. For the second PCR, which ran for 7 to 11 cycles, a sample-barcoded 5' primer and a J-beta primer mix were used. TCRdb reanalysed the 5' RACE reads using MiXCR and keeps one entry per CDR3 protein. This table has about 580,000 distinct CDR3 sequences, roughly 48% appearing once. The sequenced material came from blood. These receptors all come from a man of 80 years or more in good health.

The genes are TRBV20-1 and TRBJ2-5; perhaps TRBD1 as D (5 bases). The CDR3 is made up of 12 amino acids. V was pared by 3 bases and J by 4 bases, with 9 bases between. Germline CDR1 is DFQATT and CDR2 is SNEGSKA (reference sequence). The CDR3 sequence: CSASRVLETQYF. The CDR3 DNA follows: TGCAGTGCTAGCAGGGTCCTAGAGACCCAGTACTTC.

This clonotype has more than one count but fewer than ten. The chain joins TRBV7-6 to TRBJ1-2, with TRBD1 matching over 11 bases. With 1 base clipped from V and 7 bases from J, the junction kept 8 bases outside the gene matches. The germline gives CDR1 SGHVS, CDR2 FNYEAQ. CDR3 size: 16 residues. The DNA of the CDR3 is TGTGCCAGCAGCTTAGGCCGGACAGGGGGCAACACTGGCTACACCTTC. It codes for CASSLGRTGGNTGYTF.

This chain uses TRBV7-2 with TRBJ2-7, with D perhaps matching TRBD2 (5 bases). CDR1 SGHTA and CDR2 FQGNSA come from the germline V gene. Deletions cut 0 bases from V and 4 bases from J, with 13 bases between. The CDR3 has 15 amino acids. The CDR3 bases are TGTGCCAGCAGCTTAGCCTTGGACTTAAAATACGAGCAGTACTTC. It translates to CASSLALDLKYEQYF.

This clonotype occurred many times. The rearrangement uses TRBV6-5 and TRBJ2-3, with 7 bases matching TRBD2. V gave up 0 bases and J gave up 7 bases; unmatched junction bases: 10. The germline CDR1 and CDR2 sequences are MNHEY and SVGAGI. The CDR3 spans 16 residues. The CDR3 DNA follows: TGTGCCAGCAGTTACTCGGCGCGGGGGTCTACTTATACGCAGTATTTT. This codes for CASSYSARGSTYTQYF.

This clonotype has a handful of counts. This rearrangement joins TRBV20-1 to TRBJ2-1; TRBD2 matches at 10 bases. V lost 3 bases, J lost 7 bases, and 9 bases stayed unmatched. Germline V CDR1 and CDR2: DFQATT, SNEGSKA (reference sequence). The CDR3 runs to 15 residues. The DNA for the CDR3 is TGCAGTGCTAGCGCTAGCGGGGGCCCCAGGAATGAGCAGTTCTTC. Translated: CSASASGGPRNEQFF.

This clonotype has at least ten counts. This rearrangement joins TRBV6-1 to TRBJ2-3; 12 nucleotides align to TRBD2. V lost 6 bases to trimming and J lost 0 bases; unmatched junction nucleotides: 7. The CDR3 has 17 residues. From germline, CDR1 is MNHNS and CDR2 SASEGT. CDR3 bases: TGTGCCAGCAGCCTCTCCGGGACTAGCGGGAGCACAGATACGCAGTATTTT. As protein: CASSLSGTSGSTDTQYF.

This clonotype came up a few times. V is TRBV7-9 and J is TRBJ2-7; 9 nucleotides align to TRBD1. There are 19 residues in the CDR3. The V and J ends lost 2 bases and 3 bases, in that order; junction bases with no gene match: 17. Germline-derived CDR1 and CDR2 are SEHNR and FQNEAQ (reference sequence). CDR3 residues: CASSLSPLFSWGQGYEQYF. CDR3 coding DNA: TGTGCCAGCAGCTTATCCCCCTTGTTTAGTTGGGGACAGGGCTACGAGCAGTACTTC.

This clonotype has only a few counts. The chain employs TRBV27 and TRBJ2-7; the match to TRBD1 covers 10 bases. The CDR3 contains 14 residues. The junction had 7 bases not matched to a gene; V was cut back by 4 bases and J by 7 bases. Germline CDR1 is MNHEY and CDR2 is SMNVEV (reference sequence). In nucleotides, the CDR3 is TGTGCCAGCAGTTGGGGACAGGGGCGGAATGAGCAGTACTTC. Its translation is CASSWGQGRNEQYF.

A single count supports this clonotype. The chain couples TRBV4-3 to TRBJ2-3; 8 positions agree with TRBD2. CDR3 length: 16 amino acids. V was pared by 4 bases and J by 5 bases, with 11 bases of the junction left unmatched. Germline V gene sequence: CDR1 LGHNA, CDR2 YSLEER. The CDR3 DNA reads TGCGCCAGCAGCCCGCTAGCGGGTGGCGGTGGAGATACGCAGTATTTT. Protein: CASSPLAGGGGDTQYF.

This CDR3 reads CASSLAAGVQQYSGNTIYF. The CDR3 DNA follows: TGTGCCAGCAGCTTAGCTGCTGGTGTACAGCAATACTCTGGAAACACCATATATTTT. This chain links TRBV7-9 with TRBJ1-3; no clear D. The germline V gene has CDR1 SEHNR and CDR2 FQNEAQ (reference sequence). The CDR3 is 19 amino acids. Trimming stripped 0 bases from V and 0 bases from J, with 18 bases between.

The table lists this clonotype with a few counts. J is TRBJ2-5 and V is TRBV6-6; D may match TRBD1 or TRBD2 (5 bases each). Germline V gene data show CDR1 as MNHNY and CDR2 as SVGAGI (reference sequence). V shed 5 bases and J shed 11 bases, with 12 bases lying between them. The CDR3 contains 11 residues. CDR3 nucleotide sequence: TGTGCCAGCAGTATGTTGGGGGAGCAGTACTTC. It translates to CASSMLGEQYF.

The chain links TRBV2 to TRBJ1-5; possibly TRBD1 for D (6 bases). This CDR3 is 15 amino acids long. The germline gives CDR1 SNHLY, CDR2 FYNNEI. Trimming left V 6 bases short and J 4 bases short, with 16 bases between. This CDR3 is CASSPLQGRNQPQHF. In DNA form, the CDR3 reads TGTGCCAGCAGCCCTCTACAGGGTAGGAATCAGCCCCAGCATTTT.

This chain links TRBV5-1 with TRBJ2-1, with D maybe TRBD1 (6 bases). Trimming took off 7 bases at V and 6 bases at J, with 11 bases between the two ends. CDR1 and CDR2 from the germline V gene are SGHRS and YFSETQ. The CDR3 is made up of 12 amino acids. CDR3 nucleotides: TGCGCCAGCGGCACAGGGTCCAATGAGCAGTTCTTC. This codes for CASGTGSNEQFF.

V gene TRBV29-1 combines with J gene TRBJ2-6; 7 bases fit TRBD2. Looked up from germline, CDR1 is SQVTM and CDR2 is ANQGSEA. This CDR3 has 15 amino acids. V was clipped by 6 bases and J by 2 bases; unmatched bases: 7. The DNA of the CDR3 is TGCAGCGTCCTTAGCGGGTCCCCTGGGGCCAACGTCCTGACTTTC. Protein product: CSVLSGSPGANVLTF. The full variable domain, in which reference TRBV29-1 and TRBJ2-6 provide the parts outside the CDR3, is SAVISQKPSRDICQRGTSLTIQCQVDSQVTMMFWYRQQPGQSLTLIATANQGSEATYESGFVIDKFPISRPNLTFSTLTVSNMSPEDSSIYLCSVLSGSPGANVLTFGAGSRLTVL.

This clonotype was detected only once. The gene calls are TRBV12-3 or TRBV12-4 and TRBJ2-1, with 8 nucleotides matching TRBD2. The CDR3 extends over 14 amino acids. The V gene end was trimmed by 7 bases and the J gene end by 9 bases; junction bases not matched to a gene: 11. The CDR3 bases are TGTGCCAGCATTCCAAGCGGGAGCTCTACTGAGCAGTTCTTC. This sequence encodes CASIPSGSSTEQFF.

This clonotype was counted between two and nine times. CDR3 in amino acids: CASSTYSGTYNEQFF. Written as DNA, the CDR3 is TGTGCCAGCAGCACCTATTCGGGTACCTACAATGAGCAGTTCTTC. V gene TRBV7-2 combines with J gene TRBJ2-1; D gene uncertain. Germline V CDR1 and CDR2: SGHTA, FQGNSA. This CDR3 is 15 amino acids long. V lost 5 bases, J lost 2 bases, and 13 bases lay in between. The whole variable domain, filled in from reference TRBV7-2 and TRBJ2-1, reads GAGVSQSPSNKVTEKGKDVELRCDPISGHTALYWYRQSLGQGLEFLIYFQGNSAPDKSGLPSDRFSAERTGGSVSTLTIQRTQQEDSAVYLCASSTYSGTYNEQFFGPGTRLTVL.

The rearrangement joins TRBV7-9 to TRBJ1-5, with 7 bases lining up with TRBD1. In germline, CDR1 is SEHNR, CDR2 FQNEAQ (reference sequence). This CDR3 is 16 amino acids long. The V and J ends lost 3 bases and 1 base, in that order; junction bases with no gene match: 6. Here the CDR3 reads CASSFSGTASNQPQHF. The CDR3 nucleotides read TGTGCCAGCAGCTTTTCCGGGACAGCAAGCAATCAGCCCCAGCATTTT.